Included here is one T cell receptor (beta chain) sequence, with context. Antigen unknown. Researchers ran the PCR with 60 Vbeta and 13 Jbeta primers. TCRdb's copy holds only in-frame clones and misses some; the assay was immunoSEQ multiplex PCR. Of about 84,000 clones detected, just under 90% appear once; the ten largest clones hold about 2.5%. The data derive from a study of cytomegalovirus exposure and HLA in healthy donors. Study results and caveats: Specific recognition of CMV antigens was confirmed in vitro for a few chains (all CMV-associated). In a later analysis, at a false discovery rate of 0.05, 16,951 TCR beta sequences were associated with HLA alleles. Later analysis suggested links between common viral pathogens and several top significant clusters.

The CDR3 sequence is 14 residues long. V lost 5 bases to trimming and J lost 6 bases, with 13 bases between them. Germline loops: CDR1 MDHEN, CDR2 SYDVKM. This TCR was recovered from a man aged 18 to 30 in good health and CMV-seronegative. The sequencing sample was made of PBMCs. The rearrangement uses TRBV28 and TRBJ1-4; no definite D call. CDR3: CASSPTVNYEKLFF. The CDR3 DNA reads as TGTGCCAGCAGTCCGACTGTAAATTATGAAAAACTGTTTTTT.